This T cell receptor beta chain was sequenced in a study of blood T cell repertoires in COVID-19. Clones were read by immunoSEQ multiplex PCR, and TCRdb kept only the in-frame ones, dropping some. The top ten hold around 2.2% of the sample, which has 100,000 to 150,000 clones, roughly 90% seen once. CDR1 and CDR2 from the germline V gene are SGHDT and YYEEEE. The length of the CDR3 is 15 residues. With 3 bases removed from V and 3 bases from J, the gap between germline ends came to 13 bases. The genes are TRBV5-6 and TRBJ1-3; D is uncertain. The sequence came from a man aged 45 to 65 with COVID-19, enrolled during active disease. The sequencing input was peripheral blood. The CDR3 nucleotides are TGTGCCAGCAGCTCCACTAGTGAGTATGGAAACACCATATATTTT. Translation: CASSSTSEYGNTIYF. Complete variable domain (other parts from reference TRBV5-6 and TRBJ1-3): DAGVTQSPTHLIKTRGQQVTLRCSPKSGHDTVSWYQQALGQGPQFIFQYYEEEERQRGNFPDRFSGHQFPNYSSELNVNALLLGDSALYLCASSSTSEYGNTIYFGEGSWLTVV.